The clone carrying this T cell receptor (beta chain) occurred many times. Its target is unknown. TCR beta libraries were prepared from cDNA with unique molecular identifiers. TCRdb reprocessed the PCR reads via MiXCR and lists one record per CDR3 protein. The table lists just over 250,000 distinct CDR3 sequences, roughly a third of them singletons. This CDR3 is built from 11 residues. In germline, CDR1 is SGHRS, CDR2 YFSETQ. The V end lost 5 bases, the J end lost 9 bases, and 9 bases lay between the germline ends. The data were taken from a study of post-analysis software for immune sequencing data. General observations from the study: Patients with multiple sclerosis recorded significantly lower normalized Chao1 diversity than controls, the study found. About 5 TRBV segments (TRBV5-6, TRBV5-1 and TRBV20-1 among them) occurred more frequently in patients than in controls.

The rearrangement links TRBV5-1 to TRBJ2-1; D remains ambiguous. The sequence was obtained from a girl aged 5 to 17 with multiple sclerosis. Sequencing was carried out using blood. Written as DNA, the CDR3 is TGCGCCAGCAGTGGGATGAGTGAGCAGTTCTTC. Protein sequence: CASSGMSEQFF.